Described below is a single TCR beta chain sequence and its context. The sample originates from a study of blood T cell repertoires in COVID-19. Germline assignment: CDR1 LNHDA and CDR2 SQIVND (reference sequence). This CDR3 has 15 residues. V lost 1 base, J lost 2 bases, and 9 bases lay in between. Method: immunoSEQ multiplex PCR; TCRdb's copy keeps in-frame clones and lacks some. The top ten clones hold approximately 3% of a sample with about 350,000 clones, less than 90% of them seen once. This chain connects TRBV19 to TRBJ1-3; the D is unclear. The source material was PBMCs or T cells enriched from blood (not recorded which). The sequence was collected from a woman aged 25 to 39 who had recovered from COVID-19. The CDR3 reads CASSIVRLAGNTIYF. The CDR3, as DNA: TGTGCCAGTAGTATAGTTCGTCTCGCTGGAAACACCATATATTTT.